These 21 T cell receptor beta chains share one sample of origin, sequenced in a study of T cell repertoires in ileal Crohn's disease. Assay: immunoSEQ multiplex PCR; the TCRdb copy retains only in-frame clones and omits some. The sample includes about 62,000 clones, approximately 91% of them seen just once. Specified time point: neoterminal ileum biopsy at postoperative endoscopy, about 6 months after surgery. The sequencing input was ileal tissue. The source of these receptors is an adult with Crohn's disease.

This rearrangement joins TRBV18 to TRBJ2-3, with 11 bases lining up with TRBD2. The CDR3 runs to 16 residues. Trimming cost V 6 bases and J 2 bases; bases outside gene matches: 7. CDR1 and CDR2 (germline): KGHSH, LQKENI. DNA for the CDR3: TGTGCCAGCTCGAACCTAGCGGGGGGATACACAGATACGCAGTATTTT. It translates to CASSNLAGGYTDTQYF.

This chain links TRBV4-1 with TRBJ1-4; weak D call: TRBD1 (5 bases). V was pared by 0 bases and J by 8 bases, with 16 bases between. CDR3 length equals 16 residues. From germline, CDR1 is MGHRA and CDR2 YSYEKL. The DNA for the CDR3 is TGCGCCAGCAGCCAAGATCTTGCAGGGCGTAACGAAAAACTGTTTTTT. Translated, it gives CASSQDLAGRNEKLFF.

The CDR3 region is CASRSPLAGGQQETQYF. The CDR3, as DNA: TGTGCCAGCAGATCCCCACTAGCGGGAGGGCAACAAGAGACCCAGTACTTC. V and J are TRBV5-6 and TRBJ2-5, with 13 bases aligning to TRBD2. V shed 5 bases, J shed 2 bases, and the junction held 9 bases outside the gene matches. CDR3 length: 17 amino acids. Germline values: CDR1 SGHDT, CDR2 YYEEEE.

The chain recombines TRBV7-8 with TRBJ1-1; 8 bases are a match to TRBD1. The germline gives CDR1 SGHVS, CDR2 FQNEAQ. This CDR3 comprises 15 residues. V lost 5 bases, J lost 7 bases, and 12 bases stayed unmatched. The CDR3 DNA sequence: TGTGCCAGCAGCGAACAGGGGGTTGGACCCTATGAAGCTTTCTTT. The encoded protein is CASSEQGVGPYEAFF.

This clone was observed once. This chain connects TRBV6-1 to TRBJ1-1, with 9 positions matching TRBD1. The V gene end was trimmed by 5 bases and the J gene end by 5 bases; junction bases not matched to a gene: 9. The CDR3 is 15 residues long. Germline lookup yields CDR1 MNHNS and CDR2 SASEGT. The CDR3, as DNA: TGTGCCAGCAGTAGCCCGGGACAGGGAAAAACTGAAGCTTTCTTT. Translating gives CASSSPGQGKTEAFF.

The genes are TRBV5-1 and TRBJ2-3; 9 nucleotides align to TRBD1. CDR1 is SGHRS, CDR2 YFSETQ, per germline. This CDR3 has 15 amino acids. V lost 7 bases, J lost 3 bases, and 9 bases stayed unmatched. CDR3 DNA: TGCGCCAGCGAAACCGGGACAGGGTCGACAGATACGCAGTATTTT. Residues: CASETGTGSTDTQYF.

The rearrangement links TRBV6-5 to TRBJ1-2; D is possibly TRBD1 (6 bases). Germline V CDR1 and CDR2: MNHEY, SVGAGI. CDR3 length equals 14 residues. V was clipped by 6 bases and J by 3 bases, with 14 bases between them. CDR3 protein: CASRATGTYYGYTF. For the CDR3, the DNA is TGTGCCAGCAGGGCGACAGGCACCTACTATGGCTACACCTTC.

The rearrangement joins TRBV2 to TRBJ2-7; D gene ambiguous. V was pared by 11 bases and J by 9 bases, with 20 bases between. Germline V gives CDR1 SNHLY, CDR2 FYNNEI. There are 12 residues in the CDR3. The CDR3 loop is CAATRRPEVQYV. CDR3 nucleotide sequence: TGTGCCGCCACACGGCGACCTGAGGTGCAGTACGTC.

The rearrangement joins TRBV7-9 to TRBJ1-2; D not certain. CDR3 length: 12 residues. CDR1 is SEHNR and CDR2 is FQNEAQ in the germline V gene (reference sequence). V lost 1 base, J lost 8 bases, and 8 bases lay in between. This CDR3 is CASSLESRGYTF. CDR3 coding DNA: TGTGCCAGCAGCTTAGAGTCTAGGGGCTACACCTTC.

DNA for the CDR3: TGTGCCAGCAGCCGCAGGGGGCTTGGGGGCTACACCTTC. Its translation: CASSRRGLGGYTF. V gene TRBV7-6 combines with J gene TRBJ1-2; 8 bases match TRBD1. With V trimmed by 5 bases and J by 8 bases, 7 bases remained unmatched. The CDR3 length is 13 residues. Germline V CDR1 and CDR2: SGHVS, FNYEAQ.

The V and J genes are TRBV27 and TRBJ1-5; TRBD1 is a possible D gene (5 bases). Trimming left V 6 bases short and J 6 bases short, with 12 bases between. Per germline, CDR1 MNHEY and CDR2 SMNVEV (reference sequence). This CDR3 has 13 amino acids. The CDR3 region has the DNA TGTGCCAGCAGGCACCAGGGTCGTCAGCCCCAGCATTTT. It yields the protein CASRHQGRQPQHF.

The chain is built from TRBV14 and TRBJ2-2; D remains unclear. Looked up from germline, CDR1 is SGHDN and CDR2 is FVKESK. Deletions cut 3 bases from V and 5 bases from J, with 16 bases between. CDR3 length: 16 residues. CDR3 nucleotides: TGTGCCAGCAGCCATGAAATGATCCCACTAACCGGGGAGCTGTTTTTT. Amino acid sequence: CASSHEMIPLTGELFF.

J is TRBJ2-7 and V is TRBV7-7; perhaps TRBD1 as D (5 bases). The ends were cut back, 2 bases at V and 12 bases at J, with 20 bases in the middle. The CDR3 extends over 14 amino acids. Germline assignment: CDR1 SSHAT and CDR2 FNYEAQ (reference sequence). The CDR3 here is CASSLQAGYPRTYV. The DNA of the CDR3 is TGTGCCAGCAGCTTACAGGCAGGGTATCCTCGAACGTACGTC.

The chain links TRBV19 to TRBJ1-6; D gene ambiguous. Trimming pared 7 bases from V and 3 bases from J, leaving 7 bases between. The CDR3 length is 13 residues. Per germline, CDR1 LNHDA and CDR2 SQIVND (reference sequence). CDR3 nucleotides: TGTGCCAGTAACGAGGTCTATAATTCACCCCTCCACTTT. This encodes CASNEVYNSPLHF.

This chain links TRBV2 with TRBJ1-4, with a weak D call TRBD1 (5 bases). This CDR3 is built from 15 residues. V dropped 8 bases and J dropped 5 bases, with 18 bases sitting between them. Germline CDR1 is SNHLY and CDR2 is FYNNEI. DNA of the CDR3: TGTGCCAGCGTTGCAAATGGGGGGGGAAATGAAAAACTGTTTTTT. Encoded protein: CASVANGGGNEKLFF.

This chain joins TRBV5-1 and TRBJ2-1, with D perhaps matching TRBD2 (5 bases). Germline-derived CDR1 and CDR2 are SGHRS and YFSETQ. CDR3 size: 16 residues. V was clipped by 3 bases and J by 0 bases, with 13 bases between them. CDR3 protein: CASSSSKTNSYNEQFF. The CDR3 DNA sequence: TGCGCCAGCAGCTCGTCCAAGACTAACTCCTACAATGAGCAGTTCTTC.

The V gene is TRBV2, the J gene TRBJ1-2; D not resolved. Germline V CDR1 and CDR2: SNHLY, FYNNEI. Trimming took 5 bases from V and 5 from J, leaving 6 bases between them. The CDR3 sequence is 11 residues long. CDR3 sequence (DNA): TGTGCCAGCAGTTCCAGATATGGCTACACCTTC. Protein product: CASSSRYGYTF.

The CDR3 coding sequence is TGTGCCAGCAGTGACTCGAATAGGGGTAACTATGGCTACACCTTC. It specifies CASSDSNRGNYGYTF. The rearrangement joins TRBV6-4 to TRBJ1-2; tentatively, D is TRBD1 (5 bases). The V end lost 0 bases, the J end lost 1 base, and 9 bases lay between the germline ends. Germline CDR1 is MRHNA and CDR2 is SNTAGT. CDR3 size: 15 residues.

The chain combines TRBV4-1 with TRBJ2-7, with TRBD1 as a possible D gene (6 bases). Trimming took off 4 bases at V and 3 bases at J, with 13 bases between the two ends. The CDR3 is 14 amino acids. Per germline, CDR1 MGHRA and CDR2 YSYEKL. CDR3 DNA sequence: TGCGCCAGCAGCCGAGGGGACAAAATCTACGAGCAGTACTTC. Translated, it gives CASSRGDKIYEQYF.

V and J are TRBV2 and TRBJ2-1, with 8 bases that match TRBD1. V lost 11 bases, J lost 1 base, and 7 bases stayed unmatched. Germline V gene data show CDR1 as SNHLY and CDR2 as FYNNEI. The CDR3 loop spans 14 amino acids. The CDR3 bases are TGTGCCGGCTCCCGGGACAGGTCCTACAATGAGCAGTTCTTC. Translated, it gives CAGSRDRSYNEQFF. The entire variable domain, with the rest obtained from reference TRBV2 and TRBJ2-1, is as follows: EPEVTQTPSHQVTQMGQEVILRCVPISNHLYFYWYRQILGQKVEFLVSFYNNEISEKSEIFDDQFSVERPDGSNFTLKIRSTKLEDSAMYFCAGSRDRSYNEQFFGPGTRLTVL.

The chain is built from TRBV27 and TRBJ1-2; 8 bases line up with TRBD1. The CDR3 consists of 17 residues. Germline V gene data show CDR1 as MNHEY and CDR2 as SMNVEV (reference sequence). J lost 6 bases, V lost 7 bases, and 19 bases had no gene match. CDR3 residues: CASTLEGRGPSMNGYTF. The CDR3 region has the DNA TGTGCCAGCACCCTAGAGGGCAGGGGGCCTAGTATGAATGGCTACACCTTC.